These 22 T cell receptor beta chains share one sample of origin, sequenced in a study of blood T cell repertoires in COVID-19. TCRdb keeps only in-frame clones here, not all; method: immunoSEQ multiplex PCR. Of 280,000 or so clones in the sample, about 91% are singletons; the top ten hold approximately 7%. Sequencing was carried out using peripheral blood. These receptors all stem from a woman aged 25 to 39 who had recovered from COVID-19.

This sequence joins TRBV19 and TRBJ2-3; 7 positions match TRBD2. Trimming removed 6 bases from V and 0 bases from J; junction bases left unmatched: 9. Germline values: CDR1 LNHDA, CDR2 SQIVND (reference sequence). The CDR3 spans 16 residues. CDR3 in amino acids: CASRRLAAASTDTQYF. The CDR3 DNA reads TGTGCCAGTAGGAGACTAGCAGCCGCTAGCACAGATACGCAGTATTTT.

The sample holds a few counts of this clone. The rearrangement links TRBV9 to TRBJ2-1; D unclear. With 7 bases removed from V and 9 bases from J, the gap between germline ends came to 20 bases. CDR1 and CDR2 (germline): SGDLS, YYNGEE. There are 14 residues in the CDR3. This CDR3 is CASRNNPEAGEQFF. The DNA of the CDR3 is TGTGCCAGCCGAAACAATCCTGAGGCCGGTGAGCAGTTCTTC.

V and J are TRBV7-9 and TRBJ2-3, with 9 positions matching TRBD2. The CDR3 runs to 17 residues. Germline assignment: CDR1 SEHNR and CDR2 FQNEAQ (reference sequence). The V and J ends lost 4 bases and 0 bases, in that order; junction bases with no gene match: 8. The CDR3 bases are TGTGCCAGCAGCTCCCATCTAGCGGGGCTTAGCACAGATACGCAGTATTTT. Its translation is CASSSHLAGLSTDTQYF.

The chain combines TRBV4-1 with TRBJ1-6, with D perhaps TRBD1 (5 bases). The germline V and J ends were trimmed by 0 bases and 7 bases, with 13 bases remaining between them. The CDR3 spans 16 residues. Germline lookup yields CDR1 MGHRA and CDR2 YSYEKL. The DNA for the CDR3 is TGCGCCAGCAGCCAAGATAGCAGCAGGGAAAATTCACCCCTCCACTTT. This gives the protein CASSQDSSRENSPLHF.

The chain recombines TRBV2 with TRBJ1-1; possibly TRBD1 for D (6 bases). CDR1 is SNHLY and CDR2 is FYNNEI in the germline V gene. There are 15 residues in the CDR3. The V and J ends lost 2 bases and 1 base respectively, with 11 bases between them. The CDR3 sequence is CASSEIAGANTEAFF. CDR3 coding DNA: TGTGCCAGCAGTGAAATTGCAGGGGCGAACACTGAAGCTTTCTTT.

V gene TRBV29-1 combines with J gene TRBJ1-2, with D possibly TRBD1 on 5 matching bases. CDR1 and CDR2 (germline): SQVTM, ANQGSEA. Deletions cut 0 bases from V and 5 bases from J, with 19 bases between. This CDR3 has 16 amino acids. The DNA for the CDR3 is TGCAGCGTTGAAGATAGGGGCAGGCCACTGGGGTATGGCTACACCTTC. Its translation is CSVEDRGRPLGYGYTF.

The J gene is TRBJ1-5, the V gene TRBV3-1 (or the pseudogene TRBV3-2); D perhaps matches TRBD1 (5 bases). V dropped 2 bases and J dropped 6 bases, with 8 bases sitting between them. CDR3 length: 13 amino acids. In germline, CDR1 is LGHDT, CDR2 YNNKEL (reference sequence). The CDR3 spells CASSQKGFQPQHF. As DNA, the CDR3 is TGTGCCAGCAGCCAAAAGGGGTTTCAGCCCCAGCATTTT.

The chain links TRBV6-4 to TRBJ2-1; a weak D match, TRBD1 (5 bases). V lost 10 bases and J lost 5, with 21 bases in between. The CDR3 has 15 amino acids. CDR1 is MRHNA and CDR2 is SNTAGT in the germline V gene. The CDR3 loop is CAISRRDRSHNEQFF. The DNA for the CDR3 is TGTGCCATCTCCCGCAGGGATCGATCCCACAATGAGCAGTTCTTC.

The gene calls are TRBV5-6 and TRBJ2-5, with TRBD1 identical over 7 bases. This CDR3 is 15 amino acids long. Germline V gene sequence: CDR1 SGHDT, CDR2 YYEEEE. Trimming cost V 4 bases and J 2 bases; bases outside gene matches: 8. CDR3 in DNA: TGTGCCAGCAGCATCGTCCCGGGACAGCAAGAGACCCAGTACTTC. This translates into CASSIVPGQQETQYF.

The CDR3: CASRGTGGAKKANYGYTF. CDR3 coding DNA: TGTGCCAGCAGAGGGACAGGGGGTGCGAAAAAAGCTAACTATGGCTACACCTTC. V usage is TRBV27 and J usage is TRBJ1-2, with TRBD1 identical over 11 bases. Losses at the gene ends were 6 bases for V and 0 bases for J; bases not matched to a gene: 12. The germline V gene encodes CDR1 MNHEY and CDR2 SMNVEV (reference sequence). The length of the CDR3 is 18 residues.

This chain joins TRBV19 and TRBJ2-3, with D tentatively TRBD2 (6 bases). Germline V CDR1 and CDR2: LNHDA, SQIVND (reference sequence). Trimming cost V 4 bases and J 3 bases, with 14 bases left between them. The CDR3 totals 15 residues. Written as DNA, the CDR3 is TGTGCCAGTAGTACCCCACTAGCTAAAACAGATACGCAGTATTTT. It specifies CASSTPLAKTDTQYF.

V is TRBV15 and J is TRBJ2-5; 9 nucleotides line up with TRBD2. Germline V gene sequence: CDR1 LNHNV, CDR2 YYDKDF (reference sequence). Unmatched junction bases numbered 14, after V lost 5 bases and J lost 4 bases. This CDR3 is 17 amino acids long. In DNA, the CDR3 is TGTGCCACCAGCCTCGATCACGGACTAGCGCCCAGAGAGACCCAGTACTTC. Its protein product is CATSLDHGLAPRETQYF.

V and J are TRBV7-2 and TRBJ1-4; TRBD1 might be the D (5 bases). The CDR3 has 15 residues. Germline assignment: CDR1 SGHTA and CDR2 FQGNSA. Trimming took 6 bases from V and 4 from J, leaving 15 bases between them. The CDR3 DNA is TGTGCCAGCAGTCCAAGCGGGACGGGTAATGAAAAACTGTTTTTT. This encodes CASSPSGTGNEKLFF.

The chain joins TRBV6-5 to TRBJ2-7; 8 bases fit TRBD1. The V gene end was trimmed by 0 bases and the J gene end by 2 bases; junction bases not matched to a gene: 6. This CDR3 is built from 16 residues. CDR1 is MNHEY and CDR2 is SVGAGI in the germline V gene. This CDR3 is CASSYSHRGTTYEQYF. The CDR3 nucleotides are TGTGCCAGCAGTTACTCGCACAGGGGGACAACCTACGAGCAGTACTTC.

The chain uses TRBV19 and TRBJ1-5; D perhaps matches TRBD1 (5 bases). CDR1 and CDR2 from the germline V gene are LNHDA and SQIVND (reference sequence). CDR3 length equals 13 residues. Deletions cut 2 bases from V and 5 bases from J, with 7 bases between. The CDR3 spells CASSIQGDQPQHF. CDR3 in DNA: TGTGCCAGTAGTATACAGGGCGATCAGCCCCAGCATTTT.

The chain couples TRBV5-5 to TRBJ1-1, with D perhaps matching TRBD1 (6 bases). Trimming took off 2 bases at V and 2 bases at J, with 10 bases between the two ends. Germline V CDR1 and CDR2: SGHKS, YYEKEE (reference sequence). CDR3 length equals 14 residues. The CDR3 region has the DNA TGTGCCAGCAGCTTTACAGGGTTAAACACTGAAGCTTTCTTT. Translation gives CASSFTGLNTEAFF.

The chain employs TRBV9 and TRBJ1-2, with D unresolved. Looked up from germline, CDR1 is SGDLS and CDR2 is YYNGEE. The ends were cut back, 4 bases at V and 6 bases at J, with 16 bases in the middle. CDR3 length: 14 amino acids. The CDR3 DNA reads TGTGCCAGCAGCCCGCCGAATAGCCTGGATGGCTACACCTTC. Translation gives CASSPPNSLDGYTF. The entire variable domain, with the rest obtained from reference TRBV9 and TRBJ1-2, is as follows: DSGVTQTPKHLITATGQRVTLRCSPRSGDLSVYWYQQSLDQGLQFLIQYYNGEERAKGNILERFSAQQFPDLHSELNLSSLELGDSALYFCASSPPNSLDGYTFGSGTRLTVV.

The V and J genes are TRBV7-8 and TRBJ2-7, with D possibly TRBD2 on 7 matching bases. Germline V gives CDR1 SGHVS, CDR2 FQNEAQ. There are 15 residues in the CDR3. With 5 bases removed from V and 2 bases from J, the gap between germline ends came to 16 bases. The CDR3 sequence is CASSPLGGATYEQYF. The CDR3 region has the DNA TGTGCCAGCAGCCCCTTGGGGGGGGCGACCTACGAGCAGTACTTC.

V is TRBV7-8 and J is TRBJ2-1; 8 nucleotides agree with TRBD2. CDR1 and CDR2 (germline): SGHVS, FQNEAQ. This CDR3 region has 16 residues. Trimming took 1 base from V and 4 from J; bases not matched to a gene: 6. The CDR3 is CASSLDGGGLYNEQFF. The CDR3 DNA follows: TGTGCCAGCAGCTTAGACGGCGGGGGGCTTTACAATGAGCAGTTCTTC. Supplemented by reference TRBV7-8 and TRBJ2-1, the full variable domain reads GAGVSQSPRYKVAKRGQDVALRCDPISGHVSLFWYQQALGQGPEFLTYFQNEAQLDKSGLPSDRFFAERPEGSVSTLKIQRTQQEDSAVYLCASSLDGGGLYNEQFFGPGTRLTVL.

The V call is TRBV2, the J call TRBJ2-1; no clear D. The CDR3 extends over 11 amino acids. The germline V gene encodes CDR1 SNHLY and CDR2 FYNNEI. V lost 5 bases and J 5 bases, leaving 4 bases between the germline ends. The CDR3: CASSTDNEQFF. DNA of the CDR3: TGTGCCAGCAGTACAGACAATGAGCAGTTCTTC.

The J gene is TRBJ2-1, the V gene TRBV20-1, with D unresolved. The V and J ends lost 1 base and 7 bases respectively, with 5 bases between them. Germline loops: CDR1 DFQATT, CDR2 SNEGSKA (reference sequence). The CDR3 spans 11 residues. CDR3 loop: CSARGSNEQFF. The CDR3 region has the DNA TGCAGTGCTAGAGGGAGTAATGAGCAGTTCTTC.

A few counts support this clone. The V gene is TRBV5-6, the J gene TRBJ1-2, with TRBD1 matching 7 bases. With V trimmed by 4 bases and J by 8 bases, 5 bases remained unmatched. This CDR3 comprises 12 residues. From germline, CDR1 is SGHDT and CDR2 YYEEEE. The CDR3 spells CASSDYRGGYTF. DNA for the CDR3: TGTGCCAGCAGCGACTACAGGGGCGGCTACACCTTC.